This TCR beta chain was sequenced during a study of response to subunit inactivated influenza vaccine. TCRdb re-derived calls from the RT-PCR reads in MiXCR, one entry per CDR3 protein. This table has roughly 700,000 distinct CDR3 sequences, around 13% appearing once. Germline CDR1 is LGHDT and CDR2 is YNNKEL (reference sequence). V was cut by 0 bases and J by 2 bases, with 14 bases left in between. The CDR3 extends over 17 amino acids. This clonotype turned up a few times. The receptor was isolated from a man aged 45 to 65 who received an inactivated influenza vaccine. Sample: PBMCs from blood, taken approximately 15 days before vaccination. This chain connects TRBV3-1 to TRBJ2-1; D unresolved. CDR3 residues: CASSQDLTDPAYNEQFF. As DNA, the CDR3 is TGTGCCAGCAGCCAAGATTTGACGGACCCAGCCTACAATGAGCAGTTCTTC.